This entry describes one T cell receptor beta chain. Its antigen is unidentified. The data were taken from a study of human T cells and chemical hapten exposure. TCRdb re-analysed the RACE reads in MiXCR, keeping a single row per CDR3 protein. In the table there are approximately 60,000 distinct CDR3 sequences, about 10% of which are singletons. Time point meaning: pre-sensitization, week 0. Treatment specified: therapeutic diphenylcyclopropenone sensitization with weekly scalp DPC. Participating donors were patients with alopecia, aged 18 to 70 years, considered appropriate candidates for DPC. Study-wide results and limits: In comparison with controls, expanded TCRs gave rise to a significantly larger number of large CDR3 similarity clusters.

The CDR3 runs 12 residues. Germline V CDR1 and CDR2: SGDLS, YYNGEE. V lost 3 bases and J lost 6, with 9 bases in between. The chain couples TRBV9 to TRBJ1-1; D call uncertain. Sequenced material: whole blood, taken in connection with sensitization to the hapten diphenylcyclopropenone (DPC). The sequence derives from a woman between 35 and 50 years old with alopecia areata. Some clones in this sample may be carry-over from other donors' samples. CDR3 loop: CASSAPRAEAFF. The CDR3 bases are TGTGCCAGCAGCGCCCCACGGGCTGAAGCTTTCTTT. Variable domain in full (rest from reference TRBV9 and TRBJ1-1): DSGVTQTPKHLITATGQRVTLRCSPRSGDLSVYWYQQSLDQGLQFLIQYYNGEERAKGNILERFSAQQFPDLHSELNLSSLELGDSALYFCASSAPRAEAFFGQGTRLTVV.